Shown below are 29 T cell receptor beta chains from a single sample sequenced in a study of blood T cell repertoires in COVID-19. Profiled with immunoSEQ multiplex PCR; TCRdb holds only in-frame clones, not every one. The top ten clones hold roughly 15% of a sample with about 280,000 clones, 85% of them seen once. The sequenced sample was peripheral blood. These receptors were taken from a human donor in a cohort sampled during active COVID-19.

This clone has a handful of counts. The chain is built from TRBV3-1 (or the pseudogene TRBV3-2) and TRBJ2-2, with 10 bases aligning to TRBD2. Germline V lookup: CDR1 LGHDT, CDR2 YNNKEL (reference sequence). With 5 bases clipped from V and 6 bases from J, the junction kept 6 bases outside the gene matches. The CDR3 is made up of 15 amino acids. CDR3 amino acids: CASSLGLAGAGELFF. CDR3 sequence (DNA): TGTGCCAGCAGCTTAGGGCTAGCGGGAGCCGGGGAGCTGTTTTTT.

The genes are TRBV4-2 and TRBJ2-5; 9 bases align to TRBD1. The CDR3 has 15 amino acids. V was clipped by 0 bases and J by 4 bases; unmatched bases: 3. Per germline, CDR1 LGHNA and CDR2 YNFKEQ. CDR3 in amino acids: CASSQEDRGGETQYF. The CDR3 coding sequence is TGTGCCAGCAGCCAAGAGGACAGGGGAGGAGAGACCCAGTACTTC.

V and J are TRBV7-6 and TRBJ1-5, with 7 bases identical to TRBD1. This CDR3 contains 15 residues. The J segment lost 4 bases and the V segment lost 1 base, leaving 4 bases of the junction unmatched. CDR1 and CDR2 (germline): SGHVS, FNYEAQ. The CDR3 spells CASSLGTGVNQPQHF. The CDR3 coding sequence is TGTGCCAGCAGCTTAGGAACAGGGGTAAATCAGCCCCAGCATTTT.

The V gene is TRBV19, the J gene TRBJ2-7; no clear D. The CDR3 consists of 14 residues. V was cut by 7 bases and J by 0 bases, with 13 bases left in between. Germline V gene sequence: CDR1 LNHDA, CDR2 SQIVND (reference sequence). CDR3 DNA: TGTGCCAGTAAGGTACAGCTCAGCTCCTACGAGCAGTACTTC. Encoded protein: CASKVQLSSYEQYF.

The chain combines TRBV12-3 or TRBV12-4 with TRBJ2-6; D is perhaps TRBD1 (7 bases). The length of the CDR3 is 11 residues. Trimming shortened V by 7 bases and J by 16 bases, and 14 bases separated the two germline ends. CDR3 protein: CASTGGLGLTF. The CDR3 bases are TGTGCCAGCACAGGGGGGCTGGGTCTGACTTTC.

The chain joins TRBV7-6 to TRBJ2-2, with 9 bases identical to TRBD2. The germline gives CDR1 SGHVS, CDR2 FNYEAQ. Trimming at V came to 5 bases and at J to 1 base, leaving 5 bases not matched to a gene. The CDR3 is made up of 16 amino acids. CDR3 DNA sequence: TGTGCCAGCAGCCCTGCAGCGGGAGGGAACACCGGGGAGCTGTTTTTT. This codes for CASSPAAGGNTGELFF.

The chain joins TRBV15 to TRBJ2-1; 7 bases fit TRBD2. V trimming: 3 bases; J trimming: 0 bases; junction bases outside the gene matches: 8. The length of the CDR3 is 17 residues. Germline CDR1 reads LNHNV; CDR2 reads YYDKDF (reference sequence). This CDR3 is CATSRRGTSDSYNEQFF. CDR3 DNA sequence: TGTGCCACCAGCAGGCGGGGCACTAGCGACTCCTACAATGAGCAGTTCTTC. The full variable domain, in which reference TRBV15 and TRBJ2-1 provide the parts outside the CDR3, is DAMVIQNPRYQVTQFGKPVTLSCSQTLNHNVMYWYQQKSSQAPKLLFHYYDKDFNNEADTPDNFQSRRPNTSFCFLDIRSPGLGDTAMYLCATSRRGTSDSYNEQFFGPGTRLTVL.

In nucleotides, the CDR3 is TGTGCCAGCAGTTACCGATTGGGGGGAAGGGAGCTGTTTTTT. Translated: CASSYRLGGRELFF. This sequence joins TRBV6-5 and TRBJ2-2, with TRBD2 as a possible D gene (6 bases). Trimming took off 2 bases at V and 9 bases at J, with 13 bases between the two ends. The germline gives CDR1 MNHEY, CDR2 SVGAGI. There are 14 residues in the CDR3.

This rearrangement joins TRBV9 to TRBJ2-2, with D maybe TRBD1 (6 bases). V was cut by 4 bases and J by 7 bases, with 14 bases left in between. Germline CDR1 and CDR2: SGDLS and YYNGEE. CDR3 length: 14 amino acids. CDR3 loop: CASSTRTVGGELFF. The CDR3, as DNA: TGTGCCAGCAGCACTCGGACAGTGGGCGGGGAGCTGTTTTTT.

The V and J genes are TRBV27 and TRBJ1-1; possibly TRBD1 for D (5 bases). Trimming took 3 bases from V and 0 from J, leaving 14 bases between them. The CDR3 has 16 amino acids. CDR1 is MNHEY, CDR2 SMNVEV, per germline (reference sequence). CDR3 sequence: CASSLMGGGVNTEAFF. Written as DNA, the CDR3 is TGTGCCAGCAGTTTGATGGGTGGGGGGGTGAACACTGAAGCTTTCTTT.

This chain links TRBV12-5 with TRBJ1-2; possible D gene TRBD1, 6 bases. Germline V gives CDR1 LGHNT, CDR2 FRNRAP. V was pared by 6 bases and J by 9 bases, with 20 bases between. This CDR3 spans 14 amino acids. CDR3: CASGQDLRGGSYTF. CDR3 sequence (DNA): TGTGCTAGTGGCCAGGATCTCAGGGGAGGGAGCTACACCTTC.

The chain links TRBV28 to TRBJ2-2; D gene uncertain. V shed 7 bases and J shed 1 base, with 4 bases lying between them. Germline CDR1 MDHEN, CDR2 SYDVKM. This CDR3 spans 12 amino acids. CDR3 nucleotide sequence: TGTGCCAGCACTGTGAACACCGGGGAGCTGTTTTTT. Residues: CASTVNTGELFF.

This CDR3 reads CASSRAHDSSPTALAFF. The CDR3 DNA follows: TGTGCCAGTAGTAGGGCCCACGACAGCAGCCCTACGGCTCTGGCTTTCTTT. V and J are TRBV19 and TRBJ1-1; D might be TRBD1 (5 bases). Trimming shortened V by 4 bases and J by 11 bases, and 29 bases separated the two germline ends. Per the germline V gene, CDR1 is LNHDA and CDR2 is SQIVND (reference sequence). The CDR3 is made up of 17 amino acids.

The J gene is TRBJ2-2, the V gene TRBV6-5; TRBD1 matches at 7 bases. Trimming took 6 bases from V and 4 from J; bases not matched to a gene: 2. The germline gives CDR1 MNHEY, CDR2 SVGAGI. The CDR3 is 13 amino acids. The CDR3 spells CASRPGGTGELFF. The CDR3 bases are TGTGCCAGCAGACCAGGGGGCACCGGGGAGCTGTTTTTT.

V gene TRBV7-9 combines with J gene TRBJ2-1, with 10 nucleotides matching TRBD2. This CDR3 has 13 residues. Germline V gene data show CDR1 as SEHNR and CDR2 as FQNEAQ (reference sequence). With V trimmed by 10 bases and J by 7 bases, 7 bases remained unmatched. The CDR3 DNA follows: TGTGCCACAGGAAAAGCGGGAGGGAATGAGCAGTTCTTC. Residues: CATGKAGGNEQFF.

The chain has TRBV6-5 and TRBJ2-5; D is uncertain. This CDR3 spans 12 amino acids. Per the germline V gene, CDR1 is MNHEY and CDR2 is SVGAGI. V was pared by 2 bases and J by 5 bases, with 6 bases between. The CDR3, as DNA: TGTGCCAGCAGTTACCCGAGGGAGACCCAGTACTTC. Translation: CASSYPRETQYF.

The chain recombines TRBV5-4 with TRBJ2-2; 11 bases match TRBD1. V lost 4 bases to trimming and J lost 7 bases; unmatched junction nucleotides: 6. The CDR3 consists of 15 residues. Germline assignment: CDR1 SGHNT and CDR2 YYREEE (reference sequence). The CDR3 DNA reads as TGTGCCAGCAGCAGGGACAGGGGGTTTGGCGGGGAGCTGTTTTTT. Amino acids: CASSRDRGFGGELFF.

This chain uses TRBV28 with TRBJ1-4; no clear D. The CDR3 totals 14 residues. V lost 2 bases, J lost 2 bases, and 6 bases lay in between. Germline V lookup: CDR1 MDHEN, CDR2 SYDVKM. The CDR3 protein is CASSLGGTNEKLFF. CDR3 nucleotide sequence: TGTGCCAGCAGTTTAGGAGGGACTAATGAAAAACTGTTTTTT.

Concerning this clone: The junction and the germline gene differ at one end; a read error may be behind it. V usage is TRBV15 and J usage is TRBJ2-1; tentative D call: TRBD2 (5 bases). Germline values: CDR1 LNHNV, CDR2 YYDKDF (reference sequence). The CDR3 loop spans 14 amino acids. The CDR3 sequence: CATSPPTADSRRLF. The CDR3 DNA sequence: TGTGCCACCAGCCCACCTACCGCGGACTCCCGGCGGCTCTTC.

The chain is built from TRBV15 and TRBJ1-5; D is uncertain. V was cut by 5 bases and J by 3 bases, with 14 bases left in between. CDR3 length: 15 residues. Germline assignment: CDR1 LNHNV and CDR2 YYDKDF (reference sequence). CDR3 protein: CATSPRTRDNQPQHF. The CDR3 DNA reads as TGTGCCACCAGCCCCCGAACGAGGGACAATCAGCCCCAGCATTTT.

The CDR3 region is CASSASRETQYF. The CDR3 coding sequence is TGTGCCAGCTCAGCTTCACGGGAGACCCAGTACTTC. The rearrangement uses TRBV18 and TRBJ2-5; D unclear. This CDR3 region has 12 residues. V was cut by 5 bases and J by 5 bases, with 9 bases left in between. CDR1 KGHSH and CDR2 LQKENI come from the germline V gene.

The J gene is TRBJ1-2, the V gene TRBV2; no definite D call. This CDR3 has 12 amino acids. The ends were cut back, 7 bases at V and 0 bases at J, with 6 bases in the middle. The germline V gene has CDR1 SNHLY and CDR2 FYNNEI. Written as DNA, the CDR3 is TGTGCCAGCACCACAGCTAACTATGGCTACACCTTC. As protein: CASTTANYGYTF.

The chain links TRBV3-1 (or the pseudogene TRBV3-2) to TRBJ1-1; D uncertain. The CDR3 covers 11 residues. Germline values: CDR1 LGHDT, CDR2 YNNKEL (reference sequence). With 9 bases removed from V and 8 bases from J, the gap between germline ends came to 13 bases. The CDR3 DNA reads TGTGCCAGTAGAAGGCGAGGGGAAGCTTTCTTT. Protein product: CASRRRGEAFF.

The chain joins TRBV5-1 to TRBJ2-2, with 9 nucleotides matching TRBD2. V lost 0 bases, J lost 0 bases, and 3 bases stayed unmatched. Germline CDR1 SGHRS, CDR2 YFSETQ. The CDR3 spans 17 residues. In DNA form, the CDR3 reads TGCGCCAGCAGCTTGGGGACTAGCGCTTCGAACACCGGGGAGCTGTTTTTT. Amino acids: CASSLGTSASNTGELFF.

The chain is built from TRBV7-3 and TRBJ2-1, with 8 bases aligning to TRBD2. Per the germline V gene, CDR1 is SGHTA and CDR2 is FQGTGA. The V gene end was trimmed by 1 base and the J gene end by 9 bases; junction bases not matched to a gene: 8. This CDR3 region has 15 residues. In DNA form, the CDR3 reads TGTGCCAGCAGCTTAAAACCGGGAGGGCCCGGTGAGCAGTTCTTC. It is translated as CASSLKPGGPGEQFF.

The J gene is TRBJ1-2, the V gene TRBV19; 8 positions agree with TRBD1. V was clipped by 5 bases and J by 6 bases; unmatched bases: 11. The CDR3 totals 15 residues. The germline V gene encodes CDR1 LNHDA and CDR2 SQIVND (reference sequence). This CDR3 is CASSATLQGVDGYTF. Written as DNA, the CDR3 is TGTGCCAGTAGTGCAACCCTACAGGGGGTCGATGGCTACACCTTC.

The chain recombines TRBV7-9 with TRBJ2-5; 7 bases match TRBD1. The CDR3 has 15 residues. Trimming removed 1 base from V and 5 bases from J; junction bases left unmatched: 7. Germline-derived CDR1 and CDR2 are SEHNR and FQNEAQ (reference sequence). The CDR3 loop is CASSLGDRDPETQYF. CDR3 DNA: TGTGCCAGCAGCTTAGGTGACAGGGATCCGGAGACCCAGTACTTC.

The CDR3 here is CASSPRSGQETQYF. The CDR3 nucleotides read TGTGCCAGCAGCCCAAGGAGCGGACAAGAGACCCAGTACTTC. The chain recombines TRBV7-2 with TRBJ2-5; D is perhaps TRBD2 (5 bases). This CDR3 region has 14 residues. Germline V gives CDR1 SGHTA, CDR2 FQGNSA. V lost 5 bases to trimming and J lost 2 bases, with 12 bases between them.

The gene calls are TRBV29-1 and TRBJ2-1, with 7 bases identical to TRBD1. This CDR3 is built from 13 residues. Germline trimming cut 5 bases from V and 5 bases from J; bases unmatched to any gene: 6. Germline values: CDR1 SQVTM, CDR2 ANQGSEA. CDR3 sequence: CSVFRDRHNEQFF. The DNA for the CDR3 is TGCAGCGTTTTCCGGGACAGACACAATGAGCAGTTCTTC.